This TCR beta chain was captured in a study of T cells after posttransplantation cyclophosphamide. General study results and limits: Recipient CMV seropositivity and CMV reactivation strongly tracked TRB clonality. Blood and skin or GI T cell repertoires showed limited TRB overlap.

This clone was counted at least ten times. Antigen specificity is unknown. V lost 3 bases, J lost 9 bases, and 2 bases stayed unmatched. The CDR3 covers 12 residues. Germline V gene lookup returns CDR1 MRHNA and CDR2 SNTAGT. Only in-frame clones appear in the TCRdb table, and some are missing; sequencing was by immunoSEQ multiplex PCR. Listed for the sample are under 25,000 clones, none seen a single time. Treatment was busulfan-fludarabine conditioning, a marrow graft, and cyclophosphamide on days +3 and +4. The TCR was taken from a male patient in his late teens or twenties who received an allogeneic stem cell transplant from a related donor, was CMV-positive, and had no GVHD. Some of the T cells might come from the graft donor. The gene calls are TRBV6-4 and TRBJ2-3, with TRBD1 matching 8 bases. The sample here was PBMCs, taken after allogeneic stem cell transplant with posttransplant cyclophosphamide. CDR3 region: CASSETGATQYF. CDR3 nucleotide sequence: TGTGCCAGCAGTGAGACAGGGGCCACGCAGTATTTT.